This T cell receptor beta chain was profiled in a study of cytomegalovirus exposure and HLA in healthy donors. PCR amplification relied on 60 Vbeta primers (plus 13 Jbeta primers). Profiled with immunoSEQ multiplex PCR; TCRdb holds only in-frame clones, not every one. This sample contains about 210,000 clones. Trimming at V came to 3 bases and at J to 3 bases, leaving 7 bases not matched to a gene. The V gene's germline CDR1 is MDHEN and CDR2 SYDVKM. The CDR3 is 17 amino acids. The sequenced sample consisted of PBMCs. The sequence was obtained from a woman in her twenties or thirties in good health and CMV-seropositive. The chain links TRBV28 to TRBJ2-2; 10 bases map to TRBD2. The CDR3 region is CASSFPSSGRDTGELFF. CDR3 bases: TGTGCCAGCAGTTTCCCCTCTAGCGGGAGAGACACCGGGGAGCTGTTTTTT.